Listed below are T cell receptor beta chains from one sample, sequenced in a study of cytomegalovirus exposure and HLA in healthy donors. Using immunoSEQ multiplex PCR, the repertoire was profiled, and TCRdb retains in-frame clones only, with some absent. The sample lists roughly 150,000 clones, over 75% occurring once. What was sequenced was PBMCs. The receptors here all came from a male donor in good health and CMV-seronegative. Both conserved end residues are part of each CDR3. The D gene is left open where the match is weak. Clone size is shown for a subset of rows, as once, few, many or a class of expanded clone.

CDR3 protein | CDR3 DNA | clone size | CDR3 length | J gene | D gene | V gene
CSVPHRGAEAFF | TGCAGCGTCCCCCACAGGGGCGCTGAAGCTTTCTTT | - | 12 | TRBJ1-1 | TRBD1 | TRBV29-1
CASKKGRNQPQHF | TGTGCCAGCAAAAAGGGGCGCAATCAGCCCCAGCATTTT | - | 13 | TRBJ1-5 | - | TRBV27
CASSDSSGFPATNEKLFF | TGTGCCAGCAGTGACTCGTCAGGATTTCCCGCAACTAATGAAAAACTGTTTTTT | few | 18 | TRBJ1-4 | - | TRBV6-4
CATHRAYSGNTIYF | TGTGCCACCCACAGGGCCTACTCTGGAAACACCATATATTTT | - | 14 | TRBJ1-3 | - | TRBV2
CASRQGQAFF | TGCGCCAGCAGACAGGGGCAAGCTTTCTTT | - | 10 | TRBJ1-1 | TRBD1 | TRBV10-1
CASSQGPGLAIQETQYF | TGCGCCAGCAGCCAAGGGCCGGGACTAGCGATCCAAGAGACCCAGTACTTC | - | 17 | TRBJ2-5 | TRBD2 | TRBV4-3
CASSLYAGLVYNKQFF | TGTGCCAGCAGCCTTTACGCGGGACTAGTGTACAATAAGCAGTTCTTC | few | 16 | TRBJ2-1 | TRBD2 | TRBV7-6
CASSVALSETQYF | TGTGCCAGCAGCGTAGCCTTATCAGAGACCCAGTACTTC | - | 13 | TRBJ2-5 | - | TRBV9
CASTSQGAGYEQYF | TGTGCCAGTACTAGTCAGGGGGCAGGCTACGAGCAGTACTTC | - | 14 | TRBJ2-7 | TRBD1 | TRBV2
CASSSGQGAREQYF | TGTGCCAGCAGTTCGGGACAGGGGGCTCGGGAGCAGTACTTC | - | 14 | TRBJ2-7 | TRBD1 | TRBV27
CASGQGPNQPQHF | TGTGCCAGCGGTCAGGGGCCCAATCAGCCCCAGCATTTT | - | 13 | TRBJ1-5 | - | TRBV27
CAWSLRTGGETFF | TGTGCCTGGAGCCTCCGGACAGGGGGGGAAACTTTCTTT | - | 13 | TRBJ1-1 | TRBD1 | TRBV30
CASSSLHSGLYEQYF | TGTGCCAGCAGTTCCCTACATTCAGGGTTGTACGAGCAGTACTTC | few | 15 | TRBJ2-7 | - | TRBV28
CASSLLRSSPLHF | TGTGCCAGCAGTCTCCTTAGGAGTTCACCCCTCCACTTT | - | 13 | TRBJ1-6 | - | TRBV6-5
CASSQEEDGGTEAFF | TGTGCCAGCAGCCAAGAGGAGGACGGGGGGACTGAAGCTTTCTTT | - | 15 | TRBJ1-1 | - | TRBV4-2
CASSLSPVWRNQPQHF | TGTGCCAGCAGTTTATCTCCGGTTTGGAGAAATCAGCCCCAGCATTTT | - | 16 | TRBJ1-5 | - | TRBV27
CASSEMAYNEQFF | TGTGCCAGCAGTGAAATGGCTTACAATGAGCAGTTCTTC | - | 13 | TRBJ2-1 | - | TRBV6-4